This entry is about one T cell receptor beta chain. This sample was included in a study of blood T cell repertoires in COVID-19. TCRdb's table, derived via immunoSEQ multiplex PCR, lists solely in-frame clones and lacks some. The sample has about 160,000 clones, about nine tenths seen once. The V and J ends lost 6 bases and 5 bases, in that order; junction bases with no gene match: 2. The CDR3 loop spans 13 amino acids. The V gene's germline CDR1 is MDHEN and CDR2 SYDVKM. The chain joins TRBV28 to TRBJ2-2; TRBD1 agrees at 8 bases. Source material: peripheral blood. This TCR was recovered from a young man with COVID-19, enrolled during active disease. The CDR3 spells CASSWDRTGELFF. The CDR3 nucleotides are TGTGCCAGCAGCTGGGACAGGACCGGGGAGCTGTTTTTT.